These T cell receptor beta chains were read from a single sample in a study of cytomegalovirus exposure and HLA in healthy donors. Clones were read by immunoSEQ multiplex PCR, and TCRdb kept only the in-frame ones, dropping some. The repertoire holds about 150,000 clones, with around 75% as singletons. The specimen sequenced was PBMCs. The receptor set was obtained from a young man in good health and CMV-seropositive. CDR3s include the opening cysteine and the closing phenylalanine or tryptophan. Fields, in order: CDR3 DNA, CDR3 protein, D gene, clone size, J gene, V gene. The D gene is left open where the match is weak. For some rows the clone size is stated as once, few or many, or as a class when expanded; others skip it.

TGTGCCAGCAGCCCAGGCGAGTTCAGGGAGCAGTTCTTC CASSPGEFREQFF - few TRBJ2-1 TRBV14
TGTGCCAGCAGTGACCCCAGACAGGGCGATACCGGGGAGCTGTTTTTT CASSDPRQGDTGELFF TRBD1 - TRBJ2-2 TRBV25-1
TGTGCCAGCAGTACCGGACAGATCTACACTGAAGCTTTCTTT CASSTGQIYTEAFF - - TRBJ1-1 TRBV6-5
TGTGCCAGCAGTCCGGACAGTCTCTATAATTCACCCCTCCACTTT CASSPDSLYNSPLHF - - TRBJ1-6 TRBV11-2
TGTGCCAGCAGCCAAGCAGGGAACGGAGCTTTCTTT CASSQAGNGAFF - few TRBJ1-1 TRBV14
TGTGCCAGCAGCCAAGTCAGTGAAGATACGCAGTATTTT CASSQVSEDTQYF - - TRBJ2-3 TRBV4-2
TGTGCCAGCAGCCAAACCGGGACTAGCGGGGACGAGCAGTACTTC CASSQTGTSGDEQYF TRBD2 - TRBJ2-7 TRBV4-2
TGTGCCAGCAGTCTCTTTGGTGGGGCCATCGTAGAGACCCAGTACTTC CASSLFGGAIVETQYF - - TRBJ2-5 TRBV5-6
TGTGCCAGCATCAACTCTGGGGCAGCTAATGAAAAACTGTTTTTT CASINSGAANEKLFF - few TRBJ1-4 TRBV6-1
TGTGCCAGCAGGAACGGACTTAACTATGGCTACACCTTC CASRNGLNYGYTF - - TRBJ1-2 TRBV16
TGTGCCAGCAGCTTAGTACAGGGGGCGGATACGCAGTATTTT CASSLVQGADTQYF TRBD1 - TRBJ2-3 TRBV11-2
TGTGCCAGCTCACAGCCCCCTTGGGAAGCTTTCTTT CASSQPPWEAFF - - TRBJ1-1 TRBV27
TGCGCCAGCAGCTTGAGCATGGAGACCCAGTACTTC CASSLSMETQYF - - TRBJ2-5 TRBV5-1
TGCGCCAGCAGCTCTGGGACTAGCGGGGGGATTAACAATGAGCAGTTCTTC CASSSGTSGGINNEQFF TRBD2 - TRBJ2-1 TRBV5-1
TGTGCCAGCAGTTTATTCGGAGATGGCTACACCTTC CASSLFGDGYTF - few TRBJ1-2 TRBV27
TGTGCCAGCAGCTCGGGGACAGGGGCTTACGAGCAGTACTTC CASSSGTGAYEQYF TRBD1 few TRBJ2-7 TRBV7-9
TGTGCCAGTAGCCGGACAGGGGCTATCAATCAGCCCCAGCATTTT CASSRTGAINQPQHF TRBD1 few TRBJ1-5 TRBV19
TGTGCCTGGATCGGCTTCAGCGGCCTAAGCAACACTGAAGCTTTCTTT CAWIGFSGLSNTEAFF - - TRBJ1-1 TRBV30
TGTGCCAGCCGCGGGACAGGAAAGCATCAGCCCCAGCATTTT CASRGTGKHQPQHF TRBD1 - TRBJ1-5 TRBV25-1
TGTGCCAGCAATAACCGGGTGAACACTGAAGCTTTCTTT CASNNRVNTEAFF - - TRBJ1-1 TRBV28
TGTGCCAGCAGCCCTAGGACAGGGGGATACACTGAAGCTTTCTTT CASSPRTGGYTEAFF TRBD1 - TRBJ1-1 TRBV14
TGTGCCAGCAGTTACTCGTACAGGGAGAGTTATGGCTACACCTTC CASSYSYRESYGYTF - - TRBJ1-2 TRBV6-5
TGTGCCAGCAGTCTCCTCTCCTACGAGCAGTACTTC CASSLLSYEQYF - - TRBJ2-7 TRBV6-5
TGTGCCAGCAGTGAATCTGCGGGTCCCGTCACAGATACGCAGTATTTT CASSESAGPVTDTQYF - - TRBJ2-3 TRBV25-1
TGTGCCAGCAGCCAAGATATCGGACAGGGGTGGGAGACCCAGTACTTC CASSQDIGQGWETQYF TRBD1 - TRBJ2-5 TRBV14
TGTGCCAGCAGCGTAACAGCCTTGACTAGCGGGCTAGATACGCAGTATTTT CASSVTALTSGLDTQYF TRBD2 once TRBJ2-3 TRBV9
TGTGCCTGGAGACAGCTACGACTAAATAACTATGGCTACACCTTC CAWRQLRLNNYGYTF - - TRBJ1-2 TRBV30
TGCGCCAGCAGCTTTAGGGGGACCGCACAAGAGACCCAGTACTTC CASSFRGTAQETQYF - - TRBJ2-5 TRBV5-1
TGTGCCGCCCGCGGGGCGCTTTACGAGCAGTACTTC CAARGALYEQYF - - TRBJ2-7 TRBV28
TGTGCCAGCAGTGGGCGGGGACGCCTCTACGAGCAGTACTTC CASSGRGRLYEQYF - - TRBJ2-7 TRBV6-1
TGTGCCAGCAGCGGACAGTTCCATGAGCAGTTCTTC CASSGQFHEQFF - - TRBJ2-1 TRBV5-4
TGCGCCAGCAGCGTGGCGGGTAGCTCCTACAATGAGCAGTTCTTC CASSVAGSSYNEQFF - - TRBJ2-1 TRBV5-1
TGTGCCTGGAGTGTACTCGGTGAAAAACTGTTTTTT CAWSVLGEKLFF - - TRBJ1-4 TRBV30
TGTGCCAGCAGCTTAGACGGGGTGAAGGCTTTCTTT CASSLDGVKAFF - - TRBJ1-1 TRBV7-2
TGCAGCGTTGGGGACAGAAAAAACTATGGCTACACCTTC CSVGDRKNYGYTF TRBD1 - TRBJ1-2 TRBV29-1
TGTGCCAGCAGCTTAGGGGAGAGGGGCACAGATACGCAGTATTTT CASSLGERGTDTQYF - - TRBJ2-3 TRBV7-3
TGCGCCAGCAGCGAAGCGGGGGGTCGGGAGACCCAGTACTTC CASSEAGGRETQYF TRBD2 - TRBJ2-5 TRBV5-1
TGTGCCAGTAGTATCAAGGCAGGGACAGGGGGCCACGAGCAGTACTTC CASSIKAGTGGHEQYF TRBD1 once TRBJ2-7 TRBV19
TGTGCCAGCAGAGCGGGTTCTTACACAGATACGCAGTATTTT CASRAGSYTDTQYF - - TRBJ2-3 TRBV6-4
TGCGCCAGCAGCCCGGGAGGGACAGATGGCTACACCTTC CASSPGGTDGYTF TRBD1 - TRBJ1-2 TRBV5-1
TGTGCCAGCAGCCAAGAATTCAGGGTATACACAGATACGCAGTATTTT CASSQEFRVYTDTQYF - - TRBJ2-3 TRBV14
TGCGCCAGCAGCGTACAGGAGAACTATGGCTACACCTTC CASSVQENYGYTF - - TRBJ1-2 TRBV5-1
TGTGCCAGCAGCCCCGGGTGGGGGCCGGGTGAAAAACTGTTTTTT CASSPGWGPGEKLFF - - TRBJ1-4 TRBV9
TGTGCCAGCACCGTAGCGGGAGGGCCTGGAGATACGCAGTATTTT CASTVAGGPGDTQYF TRBD2 few TRBJ2-3 TRBV6-5
TGTGCCAGCAGCTTAGAGTTGGGCCAAGGGGGGACCCAGTACTTC CASSLELGQGGTQYF - few TRBJ2-5 TRBV11-3
TGTGCCAGCAGTCTCACAGGGGACCACGAGCAGTACTTC CASSLTGDHEQYF TRBD1 - TRBJ2-7 TRBV6-6
TGTGCCAGCAGTACCGAACCGGGGCGGGGGTTAGGCTACACCTTC CASSTEPGRGLGYTF - once TRBJ1-2 TRBV27